This T cell receptor (beta chain) was documented in a study of type 1 and type 2 diabetes patients. Study-wide context: Magnetic bead positive selection isolated CD4+ or CD8+ T cells from PBMCs. Whole-study results and caveats: A median of one highly-expanded CD4+ clone, covering 3% to 4.5% of reads, occurred in type 2 diabetes.

The PCR template was genomic DNA. Multiplex PCR with 30 forward and 13 reverse primers amplified the TCR beta CDR3. TCRdb called the multiplex PCR reads again in MiXCR, with one record for every CDR3 protein. The sample holds 250,000 to 300,000 distinct CDR3 sequences, approximately 45% seen once. No donor had another autoimmune disease or recent infection within four weeks. This clonotype has just a few counts. Its cognate antigen is unknown. Germline assignment: CDR1 PRHDT and CDR2 FYEKMQ (reference sequence). Germline trimming cut 5 bases from V and 5 bases from J; bases unmatched to any gene: 6. There are 14 residues in the CDR3.

This clonotype was obtained from a man younger than 35 with type 2 diabetes. The chain couples TRBV13 to TRBJ2-1, with TRBD1 matching over 7 bases. Sequencing input: peripheral blood mononuclear cells (PBMCs). The CDR3 sequence is CASSQRDRNNEQFF. The CDR3 DNA follows: TGTGCCAGCAGCCAACGGGACAGAAACAATGAGCAGTTCTTC.